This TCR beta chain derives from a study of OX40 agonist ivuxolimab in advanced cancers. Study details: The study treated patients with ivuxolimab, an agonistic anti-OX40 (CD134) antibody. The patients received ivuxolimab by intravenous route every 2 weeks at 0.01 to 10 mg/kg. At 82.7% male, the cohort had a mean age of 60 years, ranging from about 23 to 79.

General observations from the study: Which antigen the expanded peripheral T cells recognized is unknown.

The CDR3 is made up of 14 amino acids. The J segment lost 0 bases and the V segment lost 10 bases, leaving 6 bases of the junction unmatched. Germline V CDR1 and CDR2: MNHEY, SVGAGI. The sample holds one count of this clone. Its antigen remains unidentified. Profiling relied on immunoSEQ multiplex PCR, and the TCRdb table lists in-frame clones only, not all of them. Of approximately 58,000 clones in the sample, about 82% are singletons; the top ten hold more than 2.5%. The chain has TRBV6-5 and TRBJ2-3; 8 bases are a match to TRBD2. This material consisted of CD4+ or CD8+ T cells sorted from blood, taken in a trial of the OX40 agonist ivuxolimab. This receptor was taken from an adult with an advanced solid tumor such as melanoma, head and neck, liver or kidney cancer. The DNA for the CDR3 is TGTGCCACACGCGGGGGGCTAAGCACAGATACGCAGTATTTT. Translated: CATRGGLSTDTQYF.